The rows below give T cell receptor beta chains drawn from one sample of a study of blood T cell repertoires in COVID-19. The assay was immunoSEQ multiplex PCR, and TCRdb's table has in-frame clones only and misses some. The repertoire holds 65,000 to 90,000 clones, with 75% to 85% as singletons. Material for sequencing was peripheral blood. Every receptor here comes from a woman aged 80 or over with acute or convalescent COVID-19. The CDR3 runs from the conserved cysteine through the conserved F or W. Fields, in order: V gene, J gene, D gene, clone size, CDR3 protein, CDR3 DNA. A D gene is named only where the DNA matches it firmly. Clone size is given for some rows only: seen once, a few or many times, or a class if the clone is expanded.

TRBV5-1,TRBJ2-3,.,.,CASSLGQSGTDTQYF,TGCGCCAGCAGCTTGGGACAGAGCGGCACAGATACGCAGTATTTT
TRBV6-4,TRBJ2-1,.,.,CASSLTRFGEQFF,TGTGCCAGCAGTCTTACTAGATTTGGTGAGCAGTTCTTC
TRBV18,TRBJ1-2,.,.,CASSPEVQRGYTF,TGTGCCAGCTCACCGGAAGTCCAGCGTGGCTACACCTTC
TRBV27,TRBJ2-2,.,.,CASRAVRETGELFF,TGTGCCAGCAGGGCGGTGAGAGAGACCGGGGAGCTGTTTTTT
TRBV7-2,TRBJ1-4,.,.,CATARGANEKLFF,TGTGCCACCGCCCGGGGGGCGAATGAAAAACTGTTTTTT
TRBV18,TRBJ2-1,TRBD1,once,CASSLSKGQGWNNEQFF,TGTGCCAGCTCACTATCCAAGGGACAGGGATGGAACAATGAGCAGTTCTTC
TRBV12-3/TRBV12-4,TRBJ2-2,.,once,CASSFKNTGELFF,TGTGCCAGCAGTTTCAAGAACACCGGGGAGCTGTTTTTT
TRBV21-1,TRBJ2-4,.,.,CASSFRTGKNVKNIQYF,TGTGCCAGCAGCTTCCGGACAGGGAAGAACGTCAAAAACATTCAGTACTTC
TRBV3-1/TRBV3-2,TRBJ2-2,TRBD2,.,CASSQEALAVLDGELFF,TGTGCCAGCAGCCAAGAGGCACTAGCGGTGCTCGACGGGGAGCTGTTTTTT
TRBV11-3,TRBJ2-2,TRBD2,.,CASSLGGRRTGELFF,TGTGCCAGCAGCTTAGGCGGGAGAAGAACCGGGGAGCTGTTTTTT
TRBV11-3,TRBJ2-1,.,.,CASTPGVGEQFF,TGTGCCAGCACTCCAGGGGTGGGAGAGCAGTTCTTC
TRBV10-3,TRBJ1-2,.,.,CAISEGQSYGYTF,TGTGCCATCAGTGAGGGGCAGAGCTATGGCTACACCTTC
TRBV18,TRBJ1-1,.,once,CASSPREQGRTEAFF,TGTGCCAGCTCACCAAGAGAACAGGGCAGGACTGAAGCTTTCTTT
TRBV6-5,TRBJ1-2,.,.,CASSYSSGGANYGYTF,TGTGCCAGCAGTTACAGTTCCGGAGGGGCTAACTATGGCTACACCTTC
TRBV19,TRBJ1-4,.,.,CASALTLQSAEKLFF,TGTGCCAGTGCACTGACACTCCAATCGGCTGAAAAACTGTTTTTT
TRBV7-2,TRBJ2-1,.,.,CASSLGRGPEQFF,TGTGCCAGCAGCTTAGGTCGGGGTCCAGAGCAGTTCTTC
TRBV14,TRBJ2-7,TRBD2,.,CASSQKTSALPKYEQYF,TGTGCCAGCAGCCAAAAGACTAGCGCGTTGCCTAAATACGAGCAGTACTTC
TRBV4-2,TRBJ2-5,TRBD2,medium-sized,CASSQAPRSSGETQYF,TGTGCCAGCAGCCAAGCCCCCCGATCTAGCGGGGAGACCCAGTACTTC
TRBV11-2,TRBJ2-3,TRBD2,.,CASSLKSSGSTGDTQYF,TGTGCCAGCAGCTTAAAGTCTAGCGGGAGTACAGGAGATACGCAGTATTTT
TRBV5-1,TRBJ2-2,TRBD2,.,CASSCGLAGPNTGELFF,TGCGCCAGCAGCTGTGGACTAGCGGGACCCAACACCGGGGAGCTGTTTTTT
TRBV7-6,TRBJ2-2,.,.,CASGVDTGELFF,TGTGCCAGCGGAGTAGACACCGGGGAGCTGTTTTTT
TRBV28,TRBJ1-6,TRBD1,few,CASRKPGQGYSPLHF,TGTGCCAGCAGAAAGCCGGGACAGGGGTATTCACCCCTCCACTTT
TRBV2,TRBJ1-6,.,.,CASSGGPNSPLHF,TGTGCCAGCAGTGGGGGCCCGAACTCACCCCTCCACTTT
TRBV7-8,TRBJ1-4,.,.,CASSPRQANNEKLFF,TGTGCCAGCAGCCCCCGACAGGCGAATAATGAAAAACTGTTTTTT
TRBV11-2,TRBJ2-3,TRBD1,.,CASSLGSTGATDTQYF,TGTGCCAGCAGCTTAGGGTCGACAGGGGCCACAGATACGCAGTATTTT
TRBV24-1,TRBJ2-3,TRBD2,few,CATSETYAGGWNTQYF,TGTGCCACCAGCGAAACGTACGCGGGAGGGTGGAATACGCAGTATTTT
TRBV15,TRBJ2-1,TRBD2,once,CATSRDHAGGGEQFF,TGTGCCACCAGCAGAGATCATGCGGGAGGGGGTGAGCAGTTCTTC
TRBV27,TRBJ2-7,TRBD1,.,CASTLFRTGGDYEQYF,TGTGCCAGCACCTTATTTCGGACAGGGGGCGACTACGAGCAGTACTTC
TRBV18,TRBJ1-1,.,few,CASSPTGRGTEAFF,TGTGCCAGCTCACCTACAGGGAGGGGGACTGAAGCTTTCTTT
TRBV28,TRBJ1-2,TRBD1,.,CASVTGGPNYGYTF,TGTGCCAGCGTCACAGGGGGCCCTAACTATGGCTACACCTTC
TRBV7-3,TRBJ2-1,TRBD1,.,CASSPRTGSYNEQFF,TGTGCCAGCAGCCCCCGGACAGGATCTTACAATGAGCAGTTCTTC
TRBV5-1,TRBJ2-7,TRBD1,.,CASSWAGGIDYEQYF,TGCGCCAGCAGCTGGGCAGGGGGAATTGACTACGAGCAGTACTTC
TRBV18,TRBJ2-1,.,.,CASSPSGTYNEQFF,TGTGCCAGCTCACCCTCAGGGACCTACAATGAGCAGTTCTTC
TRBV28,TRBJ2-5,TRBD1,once,CASCRGRETQYF,TGTGCCAGCTGCAGGGGGCGAGAGACCCAGTACTTC
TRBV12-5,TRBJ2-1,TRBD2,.,CASGLGLAGDNEQFF,TGTGCTAGTGGTTTGGGGCTAGCGGGAGACAATGAGCAGTTCTTC
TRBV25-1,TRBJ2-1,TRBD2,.,CASSEFSGSRDEQFF,TGTGCCAGCAGTGAATTTAGCGGGAGCAGGGATGAGCAGTTCTTC
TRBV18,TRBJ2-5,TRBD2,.,CASSTSGSPLETQYF,TGTGCCAGCTCGACTAGCGGGAGTCCTCTGGAGACCCAGTACTTC
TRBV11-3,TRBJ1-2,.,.,CASSRDRNYGYTF,TGTGCCAGCAGCCGAGACAGGAACTATGGCTACACCTTC
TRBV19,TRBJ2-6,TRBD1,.,CASKDRTHRSGANVLTF,TGTGCCAGTAAGGACAGGACCCATCGCTCTGGGGCCAACGTCCTGACTTTC
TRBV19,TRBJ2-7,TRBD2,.,CASSPSGTTYEQYF,TGTGCCAGTAGCCCTAGCGGGACTACCTACGAGCAGTACTTC
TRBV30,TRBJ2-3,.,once,CAWGSGAGVDTQYF,TGTGCCTGGGGATCGGGAGCAGGAGTAGATACGCAGTATTTT
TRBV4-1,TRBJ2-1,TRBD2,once,CASSQGTSGYNEQFF,TGCGCCAGCAGCCAGGGGACTAGCGGTTACAATGAGCAGTTCTTC
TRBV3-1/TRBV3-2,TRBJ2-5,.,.,CASSQDPGQETQYF,TGTGCCAGCAGCCAAGATCCCGGCCAAGAGACCCAGTACTTC
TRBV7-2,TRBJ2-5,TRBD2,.,CASSLGTSGPPETQYF,TGTGCCAGCAGCTTGGGGACTAGCGGGCCACCCGAGACCCAGTACTTC
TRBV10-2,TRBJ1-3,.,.,CASSEEGNTIYF,TGCGCCAGCAGTGAAGAGGGAAACACCATATATTTT